This entry describes one TCR beta chain. It has no known antigen specificity. No per-base quality is available; no much larger clone lies one base away. This record comes from a study of cytomegalovirus exposure and HLA in healthy donors (dated by TCRdb to 2016 to 2017). In the study overall: An earlier analysis of about 560 of the donors reported 276 Gb of sequence data and 100 million to 120 million unique TCR beta sequences obtained from roughly 170 million T cells. Roughly 300 gigabases of sequencing data and approximately 93 million unique TCR sequences were included in an early release covering about 700 HLA-typed donors. Of the approximately 400 genotyped donors, roughly 80% fell in the genetic ancestry cluster associated with self-reported Caucasian donors. The aim of the study was to test whether cataloging public T cell receptors could identify signatures of past pathogen exposure. The study used immunosequencing to profile the T cell repertoires of approximately 640 subjects and linked those repertoires to cytomegalovirus serostatus. In addition to the first cohort of 650 to 750 subjects, a separate validation cohort of under 150 different subjects was used. To predict cytomegalovirus infection status, the study brought together high-throughput TCR immunosequencing, statistical association of individual TCRs with disease status, and machine learning. A later analysis re-analyzed previously published TCR beta repertoires from approximately 670 donors and added high-resolution HLA genotyping to study TCR occurrence patterns. Rather than using new phenotypic data, the later analysis identified candidate immune exposures from TCR beta sequences and from how often those sequences occurred across donors. An earlier analysis of some 600 of the donors applied high-throughput TCR beta sequencing to assess whether each TCR beta V gene segment acted as functional or pseudogenic. Donor age, sex, ethnicity and CMV serostatus were compiled alongside the repertoire data. A later genetic analysis took genome-wide SNP genotypes for about 55% of the roughly 700 donors and used that subset as a discovery cohort. All discovery cohort repertoires had been generated on a single sequencing platform. Both class I and class II loci were covered by HLA typing, at four-digit resolution. Typing coverage varied by locus: roughly 629-640 donors for A, B, C, DRB1 and DQB1; approximately 520 for DQA1; approximately 610 for DPA1; roughly 450 for DPB1. Because of strong linkage in the cohort, five DR-DQ haplotypes were treated as single units for association and clustering. Among 398 genotyped donors of the cohort, an average of about 240,000 unique TCR beta nucleotide sequences were sequenced per donor, roughly 20% of them non-productive. The study at large found these results: The classifier was reported to diagnose cytomegalovirus status with high specificity and sensitivity in both the original and validation cohorts. The 87-base-pair reads could not distinguish some IMGT-functional V segments, including TRBV6-2 and TRBV6-3, so those segments were excluded. Compared with equally common non-associated chains, HLA-associated TCR beta chains in a later analysis were more clonally expanded and had lower generation probabilities. A later analysis associated about 17,000 TCR beta sequences with specific HLA alleles at a false discovery rate of 0.05. When HLA alleles, especially DR and DQ, strongly co-occurred, attributing TCR associations to individual alleles was difficult. Presence/absence analyses assumed roughly uniform sequencing depth across donors, an assumption that may not hold. A later analysis found that TCR association rates varied across HLA loci, with DRB1 alleles showing the most associated TCRs and HLA-C alleles the fewest. While some public TCRs were present in many individuals, most TCR sequences turned up only very rarely across donors. Because HLA typing was unavailable for some donors at each locus, only the typed subset was used in association tests. The earlier analysis of 587 of the donors excluded roughly 17 rarely observed V segments, including chromosome 9 orphons, because counts were too low. A further reported finding was that TCR beta sequences accurately predicted the HLA-A and HLA-B alleles for most subjects in the first cohort. A group of highly shared sequence variants was considered likely to be a technical artifact of the sequencing pipeline. Linkage disequilibrium might explain the correlated functional status among segregating V segments, but an unknown experimental factor could not be ruled out. CMV serostatus was the only immune exposure information available for the cohort. A later analysis reported that several top co-occurrence clusters appeared linked to parvovirus B19, influenza, CMV and Epstein-Barr virus. In this cohort, only TCR beta chains were sequenced, and detectable features were limited by the absence of alpha or paired-chain data. According to the authors, the approach could potentially be generalized to other disease states and immunological phenotypes. A few of the identified cytomegalovirus-associated TCR beta chains were confirmed in vitro to be specific for cytomegalovirus antigens. In a later genetic analysis, a missense DCLRE1C variant was associated with V-gene and J-gene trimming of TCR beta chains, and the association was replicated in an independent cohort. In a later analysis, most CMV-associated TCR beta chains were found to appear HLA-restricted, with HLA associations seemingly driven largely by CMV exposure. A total of 150 to 200 TCR beta chains were listed by the study as associated with cytomegalovirus. Broadly in line with IMGT annotations, most TCR beta V segments showed up in productive rearrangements about 90% or about 30% of the time in an earlier analysis of roughly 590 of the donors. In a later genetic analysis, fewer N-insertions in productive TCRs were reported among donors in an Asian-associated ancestry cluster than the roughly 700-donor mean.

V is clipped by 7 bases and J by 6 bases, and the sequence between their germline boundaries is 12 bases long. The CDR3 runs 13 amino acids, cysteine and phenylalanine included. CDR3 DNA is the only sequence kept; it has 39 bases, read in frame from the first base. The germline V gene (reference sequence) provides CDR1 MNHNY and CDR2 SVGAGI. The cohort consisted of approximately 670 healthy bone marrow donors. Cohort members were all nominally healthy when sampled, although unrecorded immune exposures were likely present. The donor was CMV seropositive and belonged to the group of 250 to 350 seropositive cohort members. A peripheral blood sample was collected from each donor, and TCR beta sequencing was performed on peripheral blood mononuclear cells. The Qiagen DNeasy Blood Extraction Kit was used to extract genomic DNA from the blood cell samples. Libraries were constructed by the immunoSEQ multiplex PCR assay. The multiplex PCR relied on a mix of 60 forward primers for TCR Vbeta segments and 13 reverse primers for TCR Jbeta segments. The CDR3 region of rearranged TCR beta genes was amplified from genomic DNA by a multiplex PCR assay. Amplified TCR beta libraries were sequenced as 87-base-pair reads on the Illumina HiSeq System. The study's processing was this. Across the 666 repertoires, a later analysis counted tens of millions of unique TCR beta chains, roughly 11 million of which were shared by at least two donors. Raw reads were error-corrected and collapsed into unique sequences with a nearest-neighbor algorithm that merged closely related sequences to remove PCR and sequencing errors. V, D and J gene segments were assigned by aligning CDR3 sequences to IMGT reference sequences. For a sequence to be retained, at least a six-nucleotide match to both a V gene segment and a J gene segment was required. A rearrangement was called productive if the CDR3 had no stop codons and remained in frame with V and J, and every other rearrangement was called non-productive. CDR3 was defined according to IMGT convention as the region running from the second conserved V-encoded cysteine to the conserved J-encoded phenylalanine. The earlier analysis of about 570 of the donors excluded any sequence lacking an unambiguous match to a single V gene segment. In an earlier analysis of 450 to 750 of the donors, a V segment was called functional when productive rearrangements were above 56.7%, and segregating when the standard deviation between donors exceeded 5%. A statistical classification framework was built to diagnose cytomegalovirus status from the catalog of TCR beta chain sequences. In a later analysis, TCR nucleotide sequences were compared against IMGT/GENE-DB human TR gene sequences so that V and J genes could be assigned. A later analysis assigned CDR3 sequences and most-parsimonious VDJ recombination scenarios with the TCRdist pipeline. In a later analysis, every TCR beta chain was defined by the combination of its CDR3 amino acid sequence and its V-gene family, and reads without a unique V-gene family were dropped. In a later analysis, 450 to 600 highly shared, low-generation-probability nucleotide sequences were removed to address suspected cross-contamination and a sequencing artifact. In a later analysis, a clonal expansion index for each public chain was calculated from normalized within-repertoire ranks of inferred template counts. A later analysis computed generation probabilities with a VDJ recombination model fitted to out-of-frame rearrangements, and checked the results against IGoR. In a later analysis, hypergeometric tests were used to score TCR-TCR, TCR-HLA and TCR-CMV co-occurrence, with a repertoire-size bias correction applied to TCR pairs. In a later analysis, false discovery rates were estimated by permuting HLA or CMV assignments 20 times. In a later analysis, co-occurring TCRs were grouped using DBSCAN, with TCRdist sequence similarity added in when clustering inside HLA-allele-positive subsets. For co-occurrence clustering, repertoires with fewer than 30,000 or more than 120,000 public chains were excluded, along with 4 to 6 repertoires with anomalous nucleotide sharing. TCRdb's version of the immuneACCESS table is confined to in-frame rearrangements and falls short of the full clone set. An unresolved V gene accounts for under half of the shortfall where checked; the remainder is of unknown origin. Clonal size and the V and J genes are those of that table, whereas D and trimming came from the DNA. The sample records fewer than 85,000 clones, approximately 80% of which are singletons. Together, the top ten hold under 20% of the sample.

The V and J segments used are TRBV6-6 and TRBJ2-2; perhaps TRBD2 is the D gene, with 6 bases matching. The specimen was PBMCs. This TCR derives from a man between 70 and 80 years old in good health and CMV-seropositive. The sequenced DNA: TGTGCCAGCAATAGGAGGGAGGCCGGGGAGCTGTTTTTT. The resulting protein is CASNRREAGELFF.